These 15 T cell receptor beta chains share one sample of origin, sequenced in a study of T cells after yellow fever vaccination. TCRdb used MiXCR to reprocess the 5' RACE reads, holding one entry per CDR3 protein. The profile shows a few hundred thousand distinct CDR3 sequences, about 7% of them singletons. Here the sequenced sample was CD4+ T cells sorted from PBMCs, taken 15 days after the yellow fever booster vaccination. These receptors were obtained from a man aged 25 to 40 who received the YFV17D yellow fever vaccine.

This clonotype appeared a few times. The chain has TRBV7-2 and TRBJ2-3; 8 bases align to TRBD2. V was clipped by 5 bases and J by 3 bases; unmatched bases: 4. Per germline, CDR1 SGHTA and CDR2 FQGNSA. CDR3 size: 14 residues. CDR3 DNA: TGTGCCAGCAGCCATGAGCGGGAGACAGATACGCAGTATTTT. Translated, it gives CASSHERETDTQYF.

This chain uses TRBV20-1 with TRBJ2-5, with 12 bases identical to TRBD1. This CDR3 spans 15 amino acids. Germline V gene data show CDR1 as DFQATT and CDR2 as SNEGSKA (reference sequence). V trimming: 6 bases; J trimming: 0 bases; junction bases outside the gene matches: 5. Here the CDR3 reads CSAGTGGRYQETQYF. The CDR3 DNA is TGCAGTGCAGGGACAGGGGGCCGGTACCAAGAGACCCAGTACTTC.

This clonotype was counted a few times. J is TRBJ2-4 and V is TRBV6-5; TRBD1 agrees at 9 bases. The CDR3 is 15 residues long. From germline, CDR1 is MNHEY and CDR2 SVGAGI. With V trimmed by 2 bases and J by 7 bases, 6 bases remained unmatched. The CDR3 here is CASSYDRGSENIQYF. CDR3 nucleotide sequence: TGTGCCAGCAGTTACGACAGGGGGTCGGAGAACATTCAGTACTTC.

This sequence joins TRBV7-9 and TRBJ1-6; 9 bases are a match to TRBD1. CDR1 is SEHNR and CDR2 is FQNEAQ in the germline V gene (reference sequence). The CDR3 loop spans 16 amino acids. V was pared by 5 bases and J by 7 bases, with 9 bases of the junction left unmatched. The CDR3 region is CASSMGQGKGNSPLHF. CDR3 sequence (DNA): TGTGCCAGCAGCATGGGACAGGGCAAGGGAAATTCACCCCTCCACTTT.

This clonotype was counted between two and nine times. The rearrangement links TRBV20-1 to TRBJ2-3, with D uncertain. Germline V lookup: CDR1 DFQATT, CDR2 SNEGSKA (reference sequence). CDR3 length: 15 residues. V lost 3 bases, J lost 4 bases, and 17 bases lay in between. The DNA for the CDR3 is TGCAGTGCTAGTGATCTCCAAGAAATCTCAGATACGCAGTATTTT. It yields the protein CSASDLQEISDTQYF.

The chain uses TRBV10-3 and TRBJ2-7; D tentatively fits TRBD1 or TRBD2 (8 bases each). Germline assignment: CDR1 ENHRY and CDR2 SYGVKD. This CDR3 is built from 15 residues. The ends were cut back, 5 bases at V and 4 bases at J, with 18 bases in the middle. The CDR3 region is CAISRGGTGDYEQYF. In DNA, the CDR3 is TGTGCCATCAGTCGGGGGGGGACAGGAGATTACGAGCAGTACTTC.

For the CDR3, the DNA is TGCAGTGCTAAGGCATACAGGGGGAATAGCAATCAGCCCCAGCATTTT. Amino acids: CSAKAYRGNSNQPQHF. This sequence joins TRBV20-1 and TRBJ1-5; TRBD1 matches 8 bases. CDR1 is DFQATT and CDR2 is SNEGSKA in the germline V gene (reference sequence). The CDR3 runs 16 residues. The junction had 8 bases not matched to a gene; V was cut back by 4 bases and J by 0 bases.

With regard to this clonotype: At one boundary the junction diverges from the germline segment, which might be a read error. The gene calls are TRBV6-5 and TRBJ2-2, with D hard to call. The germline gives CDR1 MNHEY, CDR2 SVGAGI. The CDR3 has 11 amino acids. The CDR3 DNA reads TGTGCCAGCAGTAACAGCGGGGAGCTGTTTTTT. Translating gives CASSNSGELFF.

The CDR3 sequence is CASSSRHVSYNEQFF. The CDR3 DNA is TGTGCCAGCAGTAGCCGACATGTCTCCTACAATGAGCAGTTCTTC. The V and J genes are TRBV6-2 or TRBV6-3 and TRBJ2-1, with D hard to call. Germline V gives CDR1 MNHEY, CDR2 SVGEGT. V lost 5 bases and J 0 bases, leaving 11 bases between the germline ends. The CDR3 sequence is 15 residues long.

Only a few counts were recorded for this clonotype. This chain connects TRBV23-1 to TRBJ2-5; weak D call: TRBD2 (6 bases). TRBV23-1 is given ORF status, its function remaining uncertain. The ends were cut back, 11 bases at V and 3 bases at J, with 16 bases in the middle. The CDR3 runs to 13 residues. The CDR3 nucleotides are TGCGCCCCTGAAAAGCGGGCGGAAGAGACCCAGTACTTC. Translation: CAPEKRAEETQYF.

This clonotype occurred a few times. The chain recombines TRBV27 with TRBJ2-1, with 7 positions matching TRBD1. Germline loops: CDR1 MNHEY, CDR2 SMNVEV (reference sequence). V shed 4 bases and J 10 bases; nucleotides not matched to a gene: 13. CDR3 length equals 15 residues. In nucleotides, the CDR3 is TGTGCCAGCAGTTCTACAGGGGAATACAATGGGGAGCAGTTCTTC. This gives the protein CASSSTGEYNGEQFF.

This clonotype was detected ten times or more. The chain recombines TRBV2 with TRBJ2-7, with TRBD2 matching over 10 bases. V trimming: 6 bases; J trimming: 2 bases; junction bases outside the gene matches: 4. The CDR3 covers 14 residues. Germline CDR1 and CDR2: SNHLY and FYNNEI. The chain's CDR3 is CASRRLAGTYEQYF. For the CDR3, the DNA is TGTGCCAGCAGAAGACTAGCGGGCACCTACGAGCAGTACTTC.

In DNA, the CDR3 is TGTGCCAGCAGCGGGGGGGTAGGCTACGAGCAGTACTTC. This encodes CASSGGVGYEQYF. This sequence joins TRBV5-6 and TRBJ2-7; 7 bases map to TRBD2. V shed 4 bases and J 3 bases; nucleotides not matched to a gene: 4. The CDR3 covers 13 residues. Germline V CDR1 and CDR2: SGHDT, YYEEEE.

The chain uses TRBV7-2 and TRBJ2-1, with TRBD2 matching over 7 bases. The germline CDR1 and CDR2 sequences are SGHTA and FQGNSA. The V gene end was trimmed by 2 bases and the J gene end by 9 bases; junction bases not matched to a gene: 16. The CDR3 is 17 residues long. CDR3 loop: CASSLIGARLAVAEQFF. In nucleotides, the CDR3 is TGTGCCAGCAGCTTAATTGGTGCCCGACTAGCTGTGGCTGAGCAGTTCTTC.

This clonotype was recorded many times. The chain combines TRBV7-2 with TRBJ1-1, with no clear D. V lost 7 bases and J 5 bases, leaving 17 bases between the germline ends. CDR1 and CDR2 from the germline V gene are SGHTA and FQGNSA. This CDR3 has 14 residues. CDR3 sequence reads: CASKEDPTGTEAFF. CDR3 nucleotides: TGTGCCAGCAAAGAAGACCCGACGGGGACTGAAGCTTTCTTT.